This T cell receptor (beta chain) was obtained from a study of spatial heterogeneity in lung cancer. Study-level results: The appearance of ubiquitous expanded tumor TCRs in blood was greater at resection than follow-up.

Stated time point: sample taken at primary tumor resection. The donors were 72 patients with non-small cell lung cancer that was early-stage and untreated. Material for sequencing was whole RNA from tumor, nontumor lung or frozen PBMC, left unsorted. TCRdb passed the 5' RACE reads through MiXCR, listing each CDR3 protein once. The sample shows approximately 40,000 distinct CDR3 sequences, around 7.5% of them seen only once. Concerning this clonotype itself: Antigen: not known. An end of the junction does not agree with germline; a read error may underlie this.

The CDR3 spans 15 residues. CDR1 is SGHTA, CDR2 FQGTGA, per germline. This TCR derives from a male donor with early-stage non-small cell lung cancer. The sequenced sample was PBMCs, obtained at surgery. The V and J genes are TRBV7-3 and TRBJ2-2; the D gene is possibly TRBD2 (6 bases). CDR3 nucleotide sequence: TGTGCCAGCAGCTCCCAGCTAGCGACCACCGGGGAGCTGGTTTTT. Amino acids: CASSSQLATTGELVF.